A single T cell receptor (beta chain) is shown here with its context. Its cognate antigen has yet to be identified. No much larger clone is present one base from it, and per-base qualities are unavailable. Patients with a history of autoimmune disease or receiving systemic immunosuppression were excluded from the trial. In every dose cohort, peripheral blood was drawn for TCR sequencing at baseline, cycle 4 day 1, and cycle 7 day 1. The samples were drawn from a first-in-human, open-label, multicenter phase I dose-escalation trial of ivuxolimab. Adults with locally advanced or metastatic melanoma, renal cell carcinoma, hepatocellular carcinoma or head and neck squamous cell carcinoma were enrolled in the trial. Before TCR sequencing, CD4+ and CD8+ T cells were separately sorted from peripheral blood. This entry belongs to a study of OX40 agonist ivuxolimab in advanced cancers. Turning to the overall study: Ivuxolimab, which targeted the costimulatory receptor OX40 (CD134), was an agonistic, fully human IgG2 monoclonal antibody. Intravenous ivuxolimab was administered to patients every 2 weeks at six dose levels: 0.01, 0.1, 0.3, 1.5, 3 and 10 mg/kg. Among the roughly 50 dose-escalation patients, around 20 had hepatocellular carcinoma, roughly 15 melanoma, 9 renal cell carcinoma and 9 head and neck cancer. A male proportion of 82.7% and a mean age of 60 years, ranging from about 23 to 90, were recorded for the dose-escalation cohort. Patients were allowed to have had prior anti-PD-1, anti-PD-L1 or anti-CTLA-4 therapy, and 40% of the dose-escalation patients had previously received checkpoint inhibitors. Partial responses occurred in three dose-escalation patients: two with cutaneous melanoma and one with hepatocellular carcinoma. Peripheral TCRbeta sequencing aimed to test whether ivuxolimab altered TCR sequence diversity and caused clonal T-cell expansion. The monotherapy dose-escalation portion (N ≈ 50 patients) of the phase I ivuxolimab trial is reported in the paper.

From the germline V gene (reference sequence), CDR1 is LNHDA and CDR2 is SQIVND. V is pared back by 8 bases and J by 2 bases, with 16 bases lying between the germline termini. From the cysteine up to the phenylalanine, the CDR3 has a length of 15 residues. Only the CDR3 region is kept as DNA, spanning 45 bases read in frame from base 1. The investigation overall reported the following: In the 0.1-3.0 mg/kg groups, partial responders had among the lowest normalized peripheral clonal expansion, particularly in CD8+ T cells. After ivuxolimab, expanded clones were on average more numerous among CD8+ T cells than among CD4+ T cells. At doses of 0.1 to 3.0 mg/kg, clonal expansion of both CD4+ and CD8+ blood T cells was observed from baseline to week 6. Low levels of normalized T-cell clonal expansion were also seen in some nonresponding patients. Antigen specificity was not determined for the clonally expanded peripheral T cells.

Genomic DNA was isolated from the sorted cells so that the TCRbeta CDR3 region could be sequenced. The immunoSEQ Assay was used to sequence the TCRbeta CDR3 regions. Imported from immuneACCESS, the table was reduced by TCRdb to in-frame sequences with V and J called. These copies leave out some clones; in studies compared against another copy, an unresolved V gene accounts for under half, and the cause of the remainder is not known. The sample profile shows 45,000 to 55,000 clones; nearly 85% of them were found once. The ten top clones hold over 1% of the sample. Sequencing was performed on CD4+ or CD8+ T cells sorted from blood, taken in a trial of the OX40 agonist ivuxolimab. The V gene is TRBV19 and the J gene is TRBJ1-5, with the D gene uncertain. The receptor comes from an adult with an advanced solid tumor such as melanoma, head and neck, liver or kidney cancer. Here is the DNA: TGTGCCAGTCGCGGACCGAGCGGGGGCAATCAGCCCCAGCATTTT. Its protein is CASRGPSGGNQPQHF. Reference TRBV19 and TRBJ1-5 proteins supply the regions before and after the CDR3; the full variable domain is: DGGITQSPKYLFRKEGQNVTLSCEQNLNHDAMYWYRQDPGQGLRLIYYSQIVNDFQKGDIAEGYSVSREKKESFPLTVTSAQKNPTAFYLCASRGPSGGNQPQHFGDGTRLSIL.